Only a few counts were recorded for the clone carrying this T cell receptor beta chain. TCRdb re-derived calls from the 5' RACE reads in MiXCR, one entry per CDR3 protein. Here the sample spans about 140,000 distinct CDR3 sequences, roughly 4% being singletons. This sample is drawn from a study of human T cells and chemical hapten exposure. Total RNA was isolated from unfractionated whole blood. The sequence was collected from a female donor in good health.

The CDR3 protein is CASSYDYEQYF. CDR3 nucleotides: TGTGCCAGCAGCTACGATTACGAGCAGTACTTC. The V and J genes are TRBV3-1 and TRBJ2-7; D call uncertain. Germline V gene data show CDR1 as LGHDT and CDR2 as YNNKEL (reference sequence). V gave up 5 bases and J gave up 4 bases, with 6 bases separating them. The CDR3 spans 11 residues.